Below are 11 T cell receptor beta chains sequenced from a single sample in a study of T cell repertoires in cytomegalovirus infection. From the reads, TCRdb called clonotypes with MiXCR, one entry per CDR3 protein. Among fewer than 950,000 distinct CDR3 sequences listed, over 25% were seen once. These TCRs are of unknown antigen specificity. Sample: cultured CD8+ T cells from PBMCs, taken from culture after CMV antigen stimulation. These receptors were obtained from a human donor in good health (CMV status not recorded). Some clones in this sample may be carry-over from other donors' samples.

This chain joins TRBV20-1 and TRBJ2-7; 9 bases are shared with TRBD1. The trim removed 2 bases at V and 1 base at J, leaving 9 bases unmatched. The CDR3 extends over 16 amino acids. Germline lookup yields CDR1 DFQATT and CDR2 SNEGSKA (reference sequence). The CDR3 nucleotides are TGCAGTGCTAGAATGCCTGGGACAGGGCAATCCTACGAGCAGTACTTC. The encoded protein is CSARMPGTGQSYEQYF.

On this clonotype: Germline and junction disagree at one end, which may indicate a read error. The chain couples TRBV6-6 to TRBJ1-4; unclear D gene. The CDR3 consists of 16 residues. Germline values: CDR1 MNHNY, CDR2 SVGAGI (reference sequence). CDR3 sequence: CVSSYSTGGLREKLFF. For the CDR3, the DNA is TGTGTCAGCAGTTACTCGACTGGAGGGTTGAGGGAAAAACTGTTTTTT.

This clonotype turned up a few times. V usage is TRBV9 and J usage is TRBJ2-5; TRBD1 agrees at 9 bases. V dropped 4 bases and J dropped 1; count of bases not matched to a gene: 8. Germline CDR1 reads SGDLS; CDR2 reads YYNGEE. This CDR3 is 16 amino acids long. DNA of the CDR3: TGTGCCAGCAGCCACAGGGACAGGGCCTTCCAAGAGACCCAGTACTTC. The encoded protein is CASSHRDRAFQETQYF.

The chain links TRBV18 to TRBJ2-6; D call uncertain. This CDR3 contains 17 residues. Between the trimmed V and J ends, which lost 4 bases and 0 bases, there was a span of 13 bases. Germline V lookup: CDR1 KGHSH, CDR2 LQKENI. CDR3 in DNA: TGTGCCAGCTCACTGGCAGAGTTTACCTCTGGGGCCAACGTCCTGACTTTC. Protein sequence: CASSLAEFTSGANVLTF.

CDR3 nucleotide sequence: TGTGCCAGCAGACCCCGTAGCGGACAGCTTAGCAATCAGCCCCAGCATTTT. Residues: CASRPRSGQLSNQPQHF. The V gene is TRBV2, the J gene TRBJ1-5; TRBD1 is a possible D gene (6 bases). V gave up 6 bases and J gave up 0 bases, with 18 bases separating them. The germline V gene has CDR1 SNHLY and CDR2 FYNNEI. The CDR3 consists of 17 residues.

This chain uses TRBV6-5 with TRBJ2-2; no clear D. Per germline, CDR1 MNHEY and CDR2 SVGAGI. Deletions cut 0 bases from V and 6 bases from J, with 8 bases between. The CDR3 is made up of 14 amino acids. In nucleotides, the CDR3 is TGTGCCAGCAGTTACTCTCGCCAGGCCGGGGAGCTGTTTTTT. Translated, it gives CASSYSRQAGELFF.

The chain combines TRBV11-1 with TRBJ2-2; D uncertain. CDR3 length: 17 amino acids. Per germline, CDR1 SGHAT and CDR2 FQDESV (reference sequence). Trimming pared 0 bases from V and 5 bases from J, leaving 16 bases between. The CDR3 bases are TGTGCCAGCAGCTTAGCCCGGTTGAGCGTTCAGACCGGGGAGCTGTTTTTT. Its protein product is CASSLARLSVQTGELFF.

This clonotype was detected a few times. One end of the junction does not line up with germline, which may come from a read error. The chain uses TRBV7-7 and TRBJ2-7; 10 nucleotides agree with TRBD1. Germline V gene lookup returns CDR1 SSHAT and CDR2 FNYEAQ (reference sequence). The CDR3 runs 15 residues. The CDR3 coding sequence is TGTGCTAGCAGCATCGGGACAGGGGAAGTATACGAGCAGTACTTC. Amino acid sequence: CASSIGTGEVYEQYF.

Regarding this clonotype: A single base separates this from a much larger clone, so it may be a read error. V is TRBV11-2 and J is TRBJ1-5; D remains ambiguous. CDR1 is SGHAT, CDR2 FQNNGV, per germline. The CDR3 runs to 15 residues. The CDR3 is CARSLEYNSNQPQHF. The CDR3 DNA follows: TGTGCCAGAAGCTTAGAATACAACAGCAATCAGCCCCAGCATTTT.

The V call is TRBV11-2, the J call TRBJ2-1; no firm D call. Germline CDR1 and CDR2: SGHAT and FQNNGV. This CDR3 comprises 17 residues. Between the trimmed V and J ends, which lost 7 bases and 0 bases, there was a span of 19 bases. In nucleotides, the CDR3 is TGTGCCAGCACCCTAAAGCAAGCAAGGAGCTCCTACAATGAGCAGTTCTTC. It codes for CASTLKQARSSYNEQFF.

In this sample, this clonotype turned up a few times. This rearrangement joins TRBV27 to TRBJ1-6; 9 nucleotides align to TRBD1. The CDR3 extends over 16 amino acids. The germline gives CDR1 MNHEY, CDR2 SMNVEV (reference sequence). Trimming cost V 5 bases and J 8 bases; bases outside gene matches: 10. CDR3 in amino acids: CASSPDRGGSYSPLHF. The CDR3 coding sequence is TGTGCCAGCAGTCCAGACAGGGGGGGCTCGTATTCACCCCTCCACTTT.